This entry lists 10 T cell receptor beta chains sequenced from one sample in a study of blood T cell repertoires in COVID-19. The data were produced by immunoSEQ multiplex PCR, yet TCRdb's version contains in-frame clones alone and is incomplete. The table shows 150,000 to 200,000 clones, with roughly 87% occurring only once. Sample: PBMCs or T cells enriched from blood (not recorded which). These receptors all stem from a human donor with acute COVID-19. The donor label of this sample is uncertain.

This sequence joins TRBV27 and TRBJ2-1; D is unclear. The CDR3 spans 11 residues. Per the germline V gene, CDR1 is MNHEY and CDR2 is SMNVEV (reference sequence). The V gene lost 6 bases and the J gene lost 5 bases, with 5 bases spanning the gap. CDR3 bases: TGTGCCAGCAGCCCTGACAATGAGCAGTTCTTC. Translating it yields CASSPDNEQFF.

The chain recombines TRBV6-6 with TRBJ2-2; D not certain. The CDR3 length is 12 residues. Per germline, CDR1 MNHNY and CDR2 SVGAGI (reference sequence). The V and J ends lost 8 bases and 3 bases respectively, with 7 bases between them. The CDR3 sequence: CASRIYTGELFF. CDR3 DNA: TGTGCCAGCCGTATCTACACCGGGGAGCTGTTTTTT.

This clone appeared a few times. This chain uses TRBV2 with TRBJ1-2; 7 bases match TRBD1. CDR3 length equals 14 residues. CDR1 is SNHLY, CDR2 FYNNEI, per germline. The ends lost 8 bases at V and 2 bases at J; junction bases unmatched: 8. The CDR3, as DNA: TGTGCCAGCGGCACACAGGGGACCAACTATGGCTACACCTTC. It encodes CASGTQGTNYGYTF.

This chain connects TRBV5-4 to TRBJ1-2, with a tentative D call TRBD1 (5 bases). The CDR3 contains 15 residues. Looked up from germline, CDR1 is SGHNT and CDR2 is YYREEE (reference sequence). V gave up 2 bases and J gave up 2 bases, with 13 bases separating them. Here the CDR3 DNA reads TGTGCCAGCAGCTTCCCAGGGAATCCCAACTATGGCTACACCTTC. Protein: CASSFPGNPNYGYTF.

V usage is TRBV20-1 and J usage is TRBJ2-7, with unresolved D. V was cut by 3 bases and J by 2 bases, with 8 bases left in between. The CDR3 length is 12 residues. From germline, CDR1 is DFQATT and CDR2 SNEGSKA (reference sequence). The DNA of the CDR3 is TGCAGTGCTAGTAGCCAGGCCTACGAGCAGTACTTC. This gives the protein CSASSQAYEQYF.

The chain is built from TRBV6-2 or TRBV6-3 and TRBJ1-1; 7 bases agree with TRBD1. The CDR3 has 16 residues. Germline CDR1 and CDR2: MNHEY and SVGEGT. J was trimmed by 1 base and V by 2 bases; bases with no gene match: 7. DNA of the CDR3: TGTGCCAGCAGTTACGCGGTTACAGGGGAGAACACTGAAGCTTTCTTT. Translated: CASSYAVTGENTEAFF.

J is TRBJ1-2 and V is TRBV6-1; no clear D gene. Germline V lookup: CDR1 MNHNS, CDR2 SASEGT. The CDR3 spans 13 residues. V dropped 2 bases and J dropped 4 bases, with 8 bases sitting between them. This chain's CDR3 is CASSESAVYGYTF. CDR3 sequence (DNA): TGTGCCAGCAGTGAAAGCGCAGTCTATGGCTACACCTTC.

Details on this clone: An end of the junction does not agree with germline; a read error may underlie this. The chain links TRBV2 to TRBJ2-2; 8 nucleotides agree with TRBD2. The CDR3 sequence is 15 residues long. Germline V lookup: CDR1 SNHLY, CDR2 FYNNEI. The CDR3 is CASIEVAGIGGELFF. The DNA of the CDR3 is TGTGCCAGCATTGAAGTAGCGGGGATAGGCGGGGAGCTGTTTTTT.

The V gene is TRBV2, the J gene TRBJ2-5; possible D gene TRBD2, 6 bases. The V end lost 6 bases, the J end lost 0 bases, and 11 bases lay between the germline ends. This CDR3 contains 14 residues. Germline V gene sequence: CDR1 SNHLY, CDR2 FYNNEI. DNA for the CDR3: TGTGCCAGCAGACCCGGGACTCACCAAGAGACCCAGTACTTC. It encodes CASRPGTHQETQYF.

J is TRBJ2-6 and V is TRBV3-1 (or the pseudogene TRBV3-2), with a possible D match to TRBD2 (5 bases). CDR1 is LGHDT, CDR2 YNNKEL, per germline (reference sequence). The ends were cut back, 2 bases at V and 0 bases at J, with 17 bases in the middle. The CDR3 runs to 19 residues. CDR3 DNA sequence: TGTGCCAGCAGCCAAAAGTACGGGGAGTTCTTCTCTGGGGCCAACGTCCTGACTTTC. It is translated as CASSQKYGEFFSGANVLTF.